A selection of T cell receptor beta chains follows, all from one sample in a study of cytomegalovirus exposure and HLA in healthy donors. Assay used: immunoSEQ multiplex PCR; TCRdb lists only in-frame clones, some missing. The table records 110,000 to 150,000 clones, just under 85% of them present only once. The sample consisted of PBMCs. These receptors came from a man aged 40-50 years in good health and CMV-seropositive. The CDR3 runs from the conserved cysteine through the conserved F or W. The D gene is left open where the match is weak. Expanded clones are given a class, and other clones once, few, many or no size at all.

>.|TRBJ1-3|TRBV2|few
CASTGAGNTIYF
TGTGCCAGCACAGGGGCTGGAAACACCATATATTTT
>.|TRBJ1-2|TRBV14|.
CASSPAGNPTVYGYTF
TGTGCCAGCAGCCCGGCGGGGAACCCCACGGTCTATGGCTACACCTTC
>TRBD2|TRBJ2-7|TRBV29-1|.
CSVDGGESYEQYF
TGCAGCGTTGACGGGGGGGAATCCTACGAGCAGTACTTC
>.|TRBJ2-3|TRBV19|.
CASSMKGIVTDTQYF
TGTGCCAGTAGTATGAAGGGGATAGTCACAGATACGCAGTATTTT
>.|TRBJ1-2|TRBV6-5|.
CASSWRGGSGYTF
TGTGCCAGCAGTTGGAGGGGGGGTAGTGGCTACACCTTC
>TRBD1|TRBJ1-1|TRBV18|.
CASSALGDRGRVNTEAFF
TGTGCCAGCTCAGCTCTAGGGGACAGGGGACGGGTGAACACTGAAGCTTTCTTT
>TRBD2|TRBJ2-2|TRBV9|.
CASSKKAGGTGELFF
TGTGCCAGCAGCAAAAAGGCGGGGGGGACCGGGGAGCTGTTTTTT
>.|TRBJ2-5|TRBV7-2|.
CASSFSEQTQYF
TGTGCCAGCAGCTTTAGTGAACAGACCCAGTACTTC
>.|TRBJ2-3|TRBV6-6|.
CAALDRPYTDTQYF
TGTGCCGCCCTCGACAGGCCCTACACAGATACGCAGTATTTT
>TRBD2|TRBJ2-2|TRBV5-1|.
CASSFLAGATNTGELFF
TGCGCCAGCAGCTTTCTAGCGGGGGCCACGAACACCGGGGAGCTGTTTTTT
>TRBD2|TRBJ2-1|TRBV5-1|once
CASSLATSGSAYNEQFF
TGCGCCAGCAGCTTGGCCACTAGCGGGAGTGCCTACAATGAGCAGTTCTTC
>TRBD1|TRBJ1-1|TRBV14|once
CASSAQGRTEAFF
TGTGCCAGCAGCGCACAGGGGCGCACTGAAGCTTTCTTT
>.|TRBJ2-5|TRBV6-1|.
CASSDWAGQETQYF
TGTGCCAGCAGTGATTGGGCTGGCCAAGAGACCCAGTACTTC
>.|TRBJ1-3|TRBV7-9|few
CASSLKYRTSGNTIYF
TGTGCCAGCAGCTTAAAATACAGGACCTCTGGAAACACCATATATTTT
>.|TRBJ1-4|TRBV18|.
CASSPGGNEKLFF
TGTGCCAGCTCCCCGGGGGGGAATGAAAAACTGTTTTTT
>TRBD1|TRBJ2-7|TRBV18|.
CASSPLSGTGGVDEQYF
TGTGCCAGCTCACCACTAAGCGGGACAGGGGGTGTCGACGAGCAGTACTTC
>TRBD2|TRBJ2-7|TRBV18|.
CASSPPGLPASEQYF
TGTGCCAGCTCACCACCGGGACTACCGGCCAGTGAGCAGTACTTC
>.|TRBJ1-5|TRBV30|.
CAWSLGIGDQPQHF
TGTGCCTGGAGTTTAGGGATAGGGGATCAGCCCCAGCATTTT
>TRBD2|TRBJ2-1|TRBV7-2|.
CASSLFSGVYNEQFF
TGTGCCAGCAGCTTATTTAGCGGGGTCTACAATGAGCAGTTCTTC
>TRBD2|TRBJ2-7|TRBV27|.
CASRASGGREQYF
TGTGCCAGCCGGGCTAGCGGGGGGAGGGAGCAGTACTTC
>TRBD1|TRBJ1-5|TRBV18|once
CASSPPRTGVTQPQHF
TGTGCCAGCTCACCACCGAGGACAGGGGTGACCCAGCCCCAGCATTTT
>.|TRBJ1-5|TRBV19|.
CASNSGLDNSNQPQHF
TGTGCCAGTAATTCAGGGTTGGATAATAGCAATCAGCCCCAGCATTTT
>TRBD1|TRBJ1-5|TRBV18|few
CASSRFPARGHSQPQHF
TGTGCCAGCTCACGCTTTCCGGCCAGGGGGCATAGTCAGCCCCAGCATTTT
>.|TRBJ1-1|TRBV23-1|.
CASSQTGATEAFF
TGCGCCAGCAGTCAAACAGGAGCCACTGAAGCTTTCTTT
>TRBD2|TRBJ2-7|TRBV5-6|.
CASSPPTSGGLSYEQYF
TGTGCCAGCAGCCCTCCGACTAGCGGGGGGTTATCCTACGAGCAGTACTTC
>.|TRBJ2-1|TRBV5-1|once
CASSSGGNEQFF
TGCGCCAGCAGCTCTGGGGGGAATGAGCAGTTCTTC
>TRBD2|TRBJ2-1|TRBV6-1|.
CATTGTSGIYNEQFF
TGTGCCACCACCGGGACTAGCGGGATCTACAATGAGCAGTTCTTC
>.|TRBJ1-5|TRBV4-1|.
CASSLLLLGNQPQHF
TGCGCCAGCAGCCTACTCCTATTGGGCAATCAGCCCCAGCATTTT
>TRBD1|TRBJ2-5|TRBV27|.
CASGGTGGPYQETQYF
TGTGCCAGCGGAGGAACAGGGGGCCCCTACCAAGAGACCCAGTACTTC
>TRBD1|TRBJ1-4|TRBV4-3|.
CASSGGGLLEKLFF
TGCGCCAGCTCCGGAGGGGGCCTACTAGAAAAACTGTTTTTT
>TRBD2|TRBJ2-3|TRBV7-3|.
CASSQAPGGGDTQYF
TGTGCCAGCAGCCAGGCCCCGGGGGGGGGTGATACGCAGTATTTT
>TRBD2|TRBJ2-5|TRBV7-9|.
CASSLLAGGETQYF
TGTGCCAGCAGCTTATTAGCGGGTGGGGAGACCCAGTACTTC
>.|TRBJ1-4|TRBV5-6|.
CASSSTGTKKLFF
TGTGCCAGCAGCTCAACGGGGACAAAAAAACTGTTTTTT
>.|TRBJ1-1|TRBV7-9|.
CSSSRGLTTEAFF
TGTTCCAGCAGCAGAGGCCTAACCACTGAAGCTTTCTTT
>TRBD2|TRBJ2-7|TRBV5-4|.
CASSRGGPGGRALQVDEQYF
TGTGCCAGCAGCCGCGGGGGGCCTGGCGGGAGGGCCCTTCAGGTCGACGAGCAGTACTTC
>.|TRBJ1-5|TRBV5-6|.
CASSLKLTRDQPQHF
TGTGCCAGCAGCTTGAAACTTACGAGGGATCAGCCCCAGCATTTT
>.|TRBJ1-2|TRBV30|.
CAWSGGGPGYTF
TGTGCCTGGAGTGGGGGGGGGCCTGGCTACACCTTC
>.|TRBJ2-1|TRBV7-6|.
CASSVDNYGGEQFF
TGTGCCAGCAGCGTAGACAACTACGGGGGTGAGCAGTTCTTC
>TRBD1|TRBJ2-7|TRBV30|once
CASTGGYEQYF
TGTGCCTCCACAGGGGGGTACGAGCAGTACTTC
>TRBD1|TRBJ2-3|TRBV18|.
CASSPWRDRGRNTQYF
TGTGCCAGCTCACCCTGGCGGGACAGGGGGCGAAATACGCAGTATTTT
>TRBD2|TRBJ2-3|TRBV2|.
CASSEASTSGGGGQYF
TGTGCCAGCAGTGAAGCGTCCACTAGCGGGGGGGGAGGGCAGTATTTT
>TRBD1|TRBJ1-6|TRBV19|once
CASRGRGHYNSPLHF
TGTGCCAGTAGGGGCAGGGGGCATTATAATTCACCCCTCCACTTT
>TRBD2|TRBJ2-2|TRBV5-6|.
CASRRLATNTGELFF
TGTGCCAGCAGACGACTAGCTACTAACACCGGGGAGCTGTTTTTT